The rows below give T cell receptor beta chains drawn from one sample of a study of vaccination and CD4 T cells after COVID-19. TCRdb itself ran the PCR reads through MiXCR, one entry per CDR3 protein. The sample includes tens of thousands of distinct CDR3 sequences, 50% to 65% of them seen just once. The source material was CD4+ T cells from blood, sampled before SARS-CoV-2 vaccination. The source is a human donor who had recovered from COVID-19. The CDR3 runs from the conserved cysteine through the conserved F or W. The D gene is left open where the match is weak. Only part of the rows carry a size: once, few, many, or a class if the clone is expanded.

J gene,clone size,D gene,V gene,CDR3 DNA,CDR3 protein
TRBJ2-1,NA,TRBD2,TRBV7-3,TGTGCCAGCAGCCCTACTCCTAGCGGGGTATACAATGAGCAGTTCTTC,CASSPTPSGVYNEQFF
TRBJ2-3,few,TRBD2,TRBV20-1,TGCAGTGCTAGAGCCTACACTAGCGGCAACACAGATACGCAGTATTTT,CSARAYTSGNTDTQYF
TRBJ2-5,NA,NA,TRBV2,TGTGCCAGCAGACTAACTACGAATCAAGAGACCCAGTACTTC,CASRLTTNQETQYF
TRBJ2-7,NA,TRBD1,TRBV20-1,TGCAGTGTCCCCGGGGGGACAGGGGATGCCAGCGAGCAGTACTTC,CSVPGGTGDASEQYF
TRBJ2-5,few,NA,TRBV15,TGTGCCACCAGCAGAGATGCCGGACGGTTAGAGACCCAGTACTTC,CATSRDAGRLETQYF
TRBJ1-4,NA,NA,TRBV5-1,TGCGCCAGCAGCTTGACCAGGGGAGAGGAAAAACTGTTTTTT,CASSLTRGEEKLFF
TRBJ2-7,NA,TRBD1,TRBV24-1,TGTGCCACCAGTGACTCCGACAGGGTTAGCCACGAGCAGTACTTC,CATSDSDRVSHEQYF
TRBJ2-7,NA,TRBD2,TRBV12-3/TRBV12-4,TGTGCCAGCAGCCCTCTAGCGGGTAACTACGAGCAGTACTTC,CASSPLAGNYEQYF
TRBJ2-2,few,NA,TRBV20-1,TGCAGTGCTACGGAGGGCCACACCGGGGAGCTGTTTTTT,CSATEGHTGELFF
TRBJ2-7,NA,NA,TRBV6-1,TGTGCCAGCAGTGGCAGTTCCTACGAGCAGTACTTC,CASSGSSYEQYF
TRBJ1-6,NA,NA,TRBV30,TGTGCCTGGATCGAAACCCTCAATTCACCCCTCCACTTT,CAWIETLNSPLHF
TRBJ1-3,NA,NA,TRBV5-5,TGTGCCAGCAGCAAGGGACACCAAGGCGTCGGAAACACCATATATTTT,CASSKGHQGVGNTIYF
TRBJ2-1,NA,NA,TRBV28,TGTGCCAGCAGCGGCGGAGGGGCGGGGAATGAGCAGTTCTTC,CASSGGGAGNEQFF
TRBJ1-1,NA,NA,TRBV9,TGTGCCAGCAGCGTCAGGGTTGGGGACACTGAAGCTTTCTTT,CASSVRVGDTEAFF
TRBJ1-2,NA,TRBD1,TRBV2,TGTGCCAGCAGGATGGGACAGGGCGACTATGGCTACACCTTC,CASRMGQGDYGYTF
TRBJ1-2,NA,NA,TRBV5-4,TGTGCCAGCAGCTCCCCTGGGGTTTCTGGCTACACCTTC,CASSSPGVSGYTF
TRBJ2-3,NA,NA,TRBV7-2,TGTGCCAGCAGCCAGGCGAGAGATACGCAGTATTTT,CASSQARDTQYF
TRBJ1-5,NA,NA,TRBV19,TGTGCCAGTAGCATACGGGGAGGGCAGCCCCAGCATTTT,CASSIRGGQPQHF
TRBJ2-7,NA,NA,TRBV2,TGTGCCAGCAACAGGGACCCCTACGAGCAGTACTTC,CASNRDPYEQYF
TRBJ2-1,few,TRBD2,TRBV4-1,TGCGCCAGCAGCCAAGATCTACTAGCGGGTAGTCGTAATGAGCAGTTCTTC,CASSQDLLAGSRNEQFF
TRBJ2-7,NA,NA,TRBV7-2,TGTGCCAGCAGCACCCAGTGGGGGAGCTCCTACGAGCAGTACTTC,CASSTQWGSSYEQYF
TRBJ2-7,few,TRBD1,TRBV2,TGTGCCAGCAGTGCTTCCGGGACAGGGTCCTACGAGCAGTACTTC,CASSASGTGSYEQYF
TRBJ1-6,NA,NA,TRBV19,TGTGCCAGTAGGATGAGTGACCTAGATTCACCCCTCCACTTT,CASRMSDLDSPLHF
TRBJ1-2,NA,NA,TRBV19,TGTGCCAGTAGTAGACAGAAAACCTCCTATGGCTACACCTTC,CASSRQKTSYGYTF
TRBJ1-6,NA,TRBD1,TRBV5-1,TGCGCCAGCAGCCTGGACAGGGATAATTCACCCCTCCACTTT,CASSLDRDNSPLHF
TRBJ2-5,NA,TRBD2,TRBV7-3,TGTGCCAGCAGTGTAGCGGGCCCCCCCGGGACCCAGTACTTC,CASSVAGPPGTQYF
TRBJ2-2,NA,TRBD2,TRBV19,TGTGCCAGTAGTATACTAGCGGGAGACACCGGGGAGCTGTTTTTT,CASSILAGDTGELFF
TRBJ2-1,once,NA,TRBV7-9,TGTGCCAGCAGTCTTAGTCGGGCCTCCTACAATGAGCAGTTCTTC,CASSLSRASYNEQFF
TRBJ1-2,NA,TRBD1,TRBV20-1,TGCAGTGCTAGAGATCCGGTGAAGGGGGCGGATGGCTACACCTTC,CSARDPVKGADGYTF
TRBJ2-5,NA,TRBD1,TRBV20-1,TGCAGTGCTAGAGATCTCGGGACAGGGGTTCTTGAGACCCAGTACTTC,CSARDLGTGVLETQYF
TRBJ1-1,NA,NA,TRBV20-1,TGCAGTGCTATTGGTACGGCAGTCCTGAACACTGAAGCTTTCTTT,CSAIGTAVLNTEAFF
TRBJ1-6,NA,NA,TRBV28,TGTGCCAGCCTAGACAGGTGGAATTCACCCCTCCACTTT,CASLDRWNSPLHF
TRBJ2-7,NA,TRBD2,TRBV6-1,TGTGCCAGCAAGCCTAGCGGGACCTACGAGCAGTACTTC,CASKPSGTYEQYF
TRBJ2-5,NA,TRBD2,TRBV27,TGTGCCAGCAGTACCAGGACTAGCGGGACCCAGTACTTC,CASSTRTSGTQYF
TRBJ2-7,NA,NA,TRBV27,TGTGCCAGCCGCATAGAGTTTAGCTCCTACGAGCAGTACTTC,CASRIEFSSYEQYF
TRBJ2-5,few,NA,TRBV2,TGTGCCAGCGGAAGGTCCGTTGGTTGGGAGACCCAGTACTTC,CASGRSVGWETQYF
TRBJ2-5,NA,TRBD2,TRBV12-3/TRBV12-4,TGTGCCAGCAGTAGAGCGGGAGGGGAGACCCAGTACTTC,CASSRAGGETQYF
TRBJ1-2,few,TRBD1,TRBV6-1,TGTGCCAGCAGACGACCCGGACAGGGAGGAATCCGGGGCTACACCTTC,CASRRPGQGGIRGYTF
TRBJ1-2,NA,NA,TRBV28,TGTGCCAGCAGTATGGGGTTGGAAGGTGGCTACACCTTC,CASSMGLEGGYTF
TRBJ2-1,NA,NA,TRBV6-2/TRBV6-3,TGTGCCAGCAGTTACTCAGGGATGTCGGTGCAGTTCTTC,CASSYSGMSVQFF
TRBJ2-5,few,NA,TRBV7-2,TGTGCCAGCAGCTTATGGGGGGAGACCCAGTACTTC,CASSLWGETQYF
TRBJ2-5,few,NA,TRBV19,TGTGCCAGTAGTATGACCAGCACTAGATTTCAAGAGACCCAGTACTTC,CASSMTSTRFQETQYF
TRBJ2-3,NA,TRBD2,TRBV7-2,TGTGCCAGCAGCCAACTAGCGGGAGTTGATACGCAGTATTTT,CASSQLAGVDTQYF
TRBJ1-5,NA,NA,TRBV6-5,TGTGCCAGCAGTTACTCGTTAGACTACAATCAGCCCCAGCATTTT,CASSYSLDYNQPQHF
TRBJ2-3,NA,NA,TRBV20-1,TGCAGTGCTAGTGAGAACACAGATACGCAGTATTTT,CSASENTDTQYF
TRBJ2-1,few,TRBD2,TRBV7-3,TGTGCCAGCAGCCTCTACGGGACTAGTTCCCATGAGCAGTTCTTC,CASSLYGTSSHEQFF
TRBJ1-5,NA,TRBD1,TRBV10-3,TGTGCCATCAACCGACAGGGAGGCGCCCAGCCCCAGCATTTT,CAINRQGGAQPQHF
TRBJ2-7,NA,NA,TRBV2,TGTGCCAGCAGACAAGGGGTCCTGGGAACCTACGAGCAGTACTTC,CASRQGVLGTYEQYF
TRBJ1-1,NA,NA,TRBV5-1,TGCGCCAGCAGCCAAGAGGGGGGCACTGAAGCTTTCTTT,CASSQEGGTEAFF
TRBJ2-5,NA,TRBD2,TRBV7-9,TGTGCCAGCAGCTTAGGGGCAGCGGGAGCAGTGGAGACCCAGTACTTC,CASSLGAAGAVETQYF
TRBJ1-2,NA,NA,TRBV19,TGTGCCAGTAGTATCTTTGCGGGGCGCGGTGACAGCTATGGCTACACCTTC,CASSIFAGRGDSYGYTF
TRBJ2-1,NA,NA,TRBV6-2/TRBV6-3,TGTGCCAGCAGTCCTAGGGGGACGAGCTCCTACAATGAGCAGTTCTTC,CASSPRGTSSYNEQFF
TRBJ1-2,NA,NA,TRBV28,TGTGCCAGCAGTCTGCCGGCCCGCCCCAGGAAAGATGGCTACACCTTC,CASSLPARPRKDGYTF
TRBJ2-3,once,TRBD2,TRBV19,TGTGCCAGTACTAGCCAGACGGCGGGAGGGCCAATTGATACGCAGTATTTT,CASTSQTAGGPIDTQYF